The T cell receptor beta chain described here comes from a study of blood T cell repertoires in COVID-19 (dated by TCRdb to the early 2020s). With regard to the full study: Samples covering the acute and convalescent phases of COVID-19 were provided by collaborators in the United States, Italy and Spain. The prospective study material was composed of cDNA or gDNA derived from T cells, B-cell-depleted T cells, or PBMCs. The samples were drawn from the first 160 participants of the ongoing ImmuneRACE study and from over 950 subjects provided by 6 global collaborators. The repertoires were released in a freely available public database meant as a resource for research on the immune response to SARS-CoV-2. Where available, HLA class I and class II types were obtained from metadata supplied by the sample provider rather than from assay-based typing. Sample metadata almost always included a de-identified subject ID, COVID-19 status, age in years and sex. Deeply sampled blood TCRbeta repertoires from subjects exposed to, actively infected with, or recovered from COVID-19 were included in the dataset. Points the paper makes about the study in general: How much clinical and demographic metadata was included differed by source and by participant, and the metadata was provided uncurated.

As for this clone: This receptor's antigen is unknown. No much larger clone is present one base from it, and per-base qualities are unavailable.

The V end gives up 3 bases and the J end 4 bases, leaving 5 bases in the junction not matched to a gene. From the cysteine up to the phenylalanine, the CDR3 has a length of 16 residues. Only the CDR3 part of the read is kept: 48 bases, read in frame from the first base. Via the germline V gene, CDR1 is SGHAT and CDR2 FQNNGV. Each collaborating institution followed its own protocols to collect whole blood in K2EDTA tubes. For TCRbeta analysis, collaborators shipped samples in one of three forms: frozen whole blood, isolated PBMCs, or DNA extracted from either of those sample types. TCRbeta CDR3 regions were amplified from genomic DNA using the immunoSEQ Assay, a bias-controlled multiplex PCR. In the original analysis: Nucleated cell counts per sample were estimated from amplification of reference gene primers within the assay. To quantify the absolute abundance of each unique TCRbeta CDR3 rearrangement, sequence reads were collapsed and filtered. For each sample, productive Simpson clonality was calculated as the square root of Simpson's diversity index over productive rearrangements. TCRdb's version of the immuneACCESS table is confined to in-frame rearrangements and falls short of the full clone set. An unresolved V gene accounts for under half of the shortfall where checked; the remainder is of unknown origin. That table is the source of V, J and clone size, and D and trimming were worked out from the DNA. The sample table contains 150,000 or so clones; only one count was recorded for roughly 80% of them. Of the sample, around 1.5% is held by the ten largest clones.

The material sequenced was peripheral blood. This sequence originates from a man older than 75 with acute or convalescent COVID-19. The chain was built from TRBV11-2 and TRBJ2-2; TRBD1 fits 10 bases in the junction. The sequence in DNA is TGTGCCAGCAGCTTCGGACAGGGGGTGACCACCGGGGAGCTGTTTTTT. Its protein reads: CASSFGQGVTTGELFF.